One and the same sample provided the 5 T cell receptor beta chains below, sequenced in a study of blood T cell repertoires in COVID-19. Profiled with immunoSEQ multiplex PCR; TCRdb holds only in-frame clones, not every one. Of about 180,000 clones in the sample, approximately 90% were seen once. Sequenced material: peripheral blood. The receptors come from a man aged 18 to 29 who had recovered from COVID-19.

The V and J genes are TRBV19 and TRBJ2-2, with a weak D call TRBD2 (6 bases). The CDR3 consists of 13 residues. The germline V and J ends were trimmed by 6 bases and 2 bases, with 7 bases remaining between them. Germline assignment: CDR1 LNHDA and CDR2 SQIVND (reference sequence). This CDR3 is CASRRGNTGELFF. CDR3 coding DNA: TGTGCCAGTAGGCGGGGTAACACCGGGGAGCTGTTTTTT.

V gene TRBV5-4 combines with J gene TRBJ2-5, with TRBD1 matching 7 bases. V shed 3 bases and J 1 base; nucleotides not matched to a gene: 3. The CDR3 length is 14 residues. Germline V gives CDR1 SGHNT, CDR2 YYREEE (reference sequence). The CDR3 reads CASSSGQSQETQYF. CDR3 bases: TGTGCCAGCAGCTCGGGACAGAGCCAAGAGACCCAGTACTTC.

The chain combines TRBV19 with TRBJ2-3, with 11 bases identical to TRBD2. The CDR3 spans 18 residues. V lost 4 bases to trimming and J lost 6 bases; unmatched junction nucleotides: 15. CDR1 is LNHDA and CDR2 is SQIVND in the germline V gene (reference sequence). In DNA form, the CDR3 reads TGTGCCAGTAGTACCTCAACTTTAGCGGGAGGGTGGTCCGATACGCAGTATTTT. Residues: CASSTSTLAGGWSDTQYF.

This chain's CDR3 is CASSPWPRAVNTEAFF. The CDR3 coding sequence is TGTGCCAGCAGCCCCTGGCCCCGTGCTGTGAACACTGAAGCTTTCTTT. The V call is TRBV7-9, the J call TRBJ1-1; D is uncertain. CDR3 length: 16 residues. V was pared by 5 bases and J by 0 bases, with 16 bases between. The germline gives CDR1 SEHNR, CDR2 FQNEAQ (reference sequence).

The chain employs TRBV11-2 and TRBJ2-3, with D possibly TRBD2 on 6 matching bases. Trimming pared 5 bases from V and 4 bases from J, leaving 19 bases between. The CDR3 is 16 residues long. CDR1 is SGHAT, CDR2 FQNNGV, per germline. DNA of the CDR3: TGTGCCAGCAGCGGTCGGACGTCCGGAGGGGCAGATACGCAGTATTTT. Amino acids: CASSGRTSGGADTQYF. Full variable domain (rest looked up from reference TRBV11-2 and TRBJ2-3): EAGVAQSPRYKIIEKRQSVAFWCNPISGHATLYWYQQILGQGPKLLIQFQNNGVVDDSQLPKDRFSAERLKGVDSTLKIQPAKLEDSAVYLCASSGRTSGGADTQYFGPGTRLTVL.